This passage covers 24 T cell receptor beta chains from one sample sequenced in a study of T cell changes during pregnancy in multiple sclerosis. The data were produced by immunoSEQ multiplex PCR, yet TCRdb's version contains in-frame clones alone and is incomplete. This table has tens of thousands of clones, just over 90% appearing once. Specimen: peripheral blood, collected before pregnancy. These TCRs come from a female donor with multiple sclerosis, enrolled in a pregnancy study.

The chain recombines TRBV27 with TRBJ2-7; TRBD1 aligns across 8 bases. CDR1 and CDR2 from the germline V gene are MNHEY and SMNVEV (reference sequence). The ends lost 6 bases at V and 0 bases at J; junction bases unmatched: 10. The CDR3 has 16 amino acids. The CDR3 nucleotides are TGTGCCAGCAGGGGGGTGGTGGGGACAGGCTCCTACGAGCAGTACTTC. Its translation: CASRGVVGTGSYEQYF.

The chain is built from TRBV15 and TRBJ2-1; 11 bases fit TRBD1. Germline assignment: CDR1 LNHNV and CDR2 YYDKDF (reference sequence). V lost 1 base and J lost 6; bases outside the gene matches: 2. This CDR3 has 15 amino acids. CDR3 residues: CATSRVGTGGNEQFF. The CDR3 nucleotides read TGTGCCACCAGCAGAGTTGGGACAGGGGGCAATGAGCAGTTCTTC.

The chain uses TRBV5-1 and TRBJ2-3; 13 nucleotides agree with TRBD2. This CDR3 contains 17 residues. Germline V gene data show CDR1 as SGHRS and CDR2 as YFSETQ. The V and J ends lost 0 bases and 2 bases, in that order; junction bases with no gene match: 3. The DNA of the CDR3 is TGCGCCAGCAGCTTGGCAGGACTAGCGGGAGTCACAGATACGCAGTATTTT. As protein: CASSLAGLAGVTDTQYF.

The rearrangement joins TRBV18 to TRBJ1-1, with a possible D match to TRBD1 (5 bases). The germline V and J ends were trimmed by 1 base and 11 bases, with 17 bases remaining between them. In germline, CDR1 is KGHSH, CDR2 LQKENI. The CDR3 contains 14 residues. CDR3 sequence: CASSPQGRTQKAFF. The CDR3 coding sequence is TGTGCCAGCTCACCACAGGGGAGGACCCAGAAGGCTTTCTTT.

V is TRBV28 and J is TRBJ2-3; no firm D call. V shed 7 bases and J shed 1 base, with 9 bases lying between them. Germline values: CDR1 MDHEN, CDR2 SYDVKM. This CDR3 has 13 amino acids. For the CDR3, the DNA is TGTGCCAGCATGCTAGAGGGCACAGATACGCAGTATTTT. Amino acid sequence: CASMLEGTDTQYF. The variable domain in full, with the rest retrieved from reference TRBV28 and TRBJ2-3, is DVKVTQSSRYLVKRTGEKVFLECVQDMDHENMFWYRQDPGLGLRLIYFSYDVKMKEKGDIPEGYSVSREKKERFSLILESASTNQTSMYLCASMLEGTDTQYFGPGTRLTVL.

A single count supports this clone. The chain employs TRBV7-2 and TRBJ2-5, with 10 nucleotides matching TRBD2. The CDR3 consists of 16 residues. With V trimmed by 1 base and J by 5 bases, 7 bases remained unmatched. The germline V gene encodes CDR1 SGHTA and CDR2 FQGNSA. CDR3 DNA: TGTGCCAGCAGCTTAGACAGCGGGAGGGGACACGAGACCCAGTACTTC. Translating it yields CASSLDSGRGHETQYF.

This chain links TRBV11-3 with TRBJ2-1; no definite D call. This CDR3 contains 13 residues. Germline V CDR1 and CDR2: SGHNT, YENEEA. Trimming removed 5 bases at V and 2 bases at J, with 7 bases between. The CDR3 loop reads CASSNNPYNEQFF. In DNA, the CDR3 is TGTGCCAGCAGCAACAACCCCTACAATGAGCAGTTCTTC. The full variable domain, its missing parts supplied by reference TRBV11-3 and TRBJ2-1, is EAGVVQSPRYKIIEKKQPVAFWCNPISGHNTLYWYLQNLGQGPELLIRYENEEAVDDSQLPKDRFSAERLKGVDSTLKIQPAELGDSAVYLCASSNNPYNEQFFGPGTRLTVL.

This sequence joins TRBV19 and TRBJ2-1, with TRBD1 matching 7 bases. The CDR3 consists of 13 residues. V gave up 5 bases and J gave up 8 bases; unmatched junction bases: 6. Germline V gene lookup returns CDR1 LNHDA and CDR2 SQIVND (reference sequence). The CDR3 DNA reads TGTGCCAGTAGTCCGACAGGGTCGGATGAGCAGTTCTTC. This encodes CASSPTGSDEQFF.

V is TRBV2 and J is TRBJ2-1, with TRBD2 identical over 15 bases. Looked up from germline, CDR1 is SNHLY and CDR2 is FYNNEI. Losses at the gene ends were 6 bases for V and 10 bases for J; bases not matched to a gene: 4. CDR3 size: 14 residues. CDR3 amino acids: CASRGLAGGLEQFF. The CDR3 coding sequence is TGTGCCAGCAGGGGACTAGCGGGAGGTTTGGAGCAGTTCTTC.

The chain has TRBV15 and TRBJ1-6; D perhaps matches TRBD1 (5 bases). This CDR3 contains 14 residues. The germline V gene has CDR1 LNHNV and CDR2 YYDKDF (reference sequence). Trimming shortened V by 0 bases and J by 10 bases, and 10 bases separated the two germline ends. DNA for the CDR3: TGTGCCACCAGCAGAGATGTGACAGAATCACCCCTCCACTTT. Translated: CATSRDVTESPLHF.

The chain carries TRBV7-9 and TRBJ2-5, with D hard to call. The CDR3 runs to 13 residues. Germline-derived CDR1 and CDR2 are SEHNR and FQNEAQ (reference sequence). Trimming removed 2 bases from V and 5 bases from J, with 9 bases in between. CDR3 sequence reads: CASSLPERETQYF. DNA of the CDR3: TGTGCCAGCAGCTTACCCGAACGGGAGACCCAGTACTTC.

The rearrangement joins TRBV29-1 to TRBJ2-7, with 8 bases that match TRBD1. The CDR3 length is 19 residues. The germline gives CDR1 SQVTM, CDR2 ANQGSEA. Trimming removed 0 bases from V and 2 bases from J; junction bases left unmatched: 18. CDR3 in DNA: TGCAGCGTTGAAGATCGCGGAACGGGTAGGAAGGACAGGGCCTACGAGCAGTACTTC. Amino acid sequence: CSVEDRGTGRKDRAYEQYF.

The CDR3 here is CATSRAAGLMNTEAFF. The CDR3 DNA follows: TGTGCCACCAGCAGAGCTGCAGGTCTAATGAACACTGAAGCTTTCTTT. V gene TRBV15 combines with J gene TRBJ1-1; D unresolved. This CDR3 has 16 amino acids. Germline V lookup: CDR1 LNHNV, CDR2 YYDKDF (reference sequence). Trimming cost V 1 base and J 0 bases, with 12 bases left between them.

This clone occurred many times. The chain carries TRBV25-1 and TRBJ2-2; TRBD1 agrees at 9 bases. CDR3 length: 17 residues. Germline V gene lookup returns CDR1 MGHDK and CDR2 SYGVNS. V lost 6 bases to trimming and J lost 0 bases; unmatched junction nucleotides: 8. The CDR3 DNA reads TGTGCCAGCAGGCCATACAGGGGGCCTCCGAACACCGGGGAGCTGTTTTTT. Translating gives CASRPYRGPPNTGELFF.

The rearrangement joins TRBV7-3 to TRBJ2-2; no firm D call. The CDR3 is made up of 13 amino acids. Per germline, CDR1 SGHTA and CDR2 FQGTGA. The ends were cut back, 5 bases at V and 6 bases at J, with 10 bases in the middle. CDR3: CASSPTTAGELFF. DNA of the CDR3: TGTGCCAGCAGCCCAACCACGGCCGGGGAGCTGTTTTTT.

This chain uses TRBV5-1 with TRBJ2-5; D possibly corresponds to TRBD1 (6 bases). The CDR3 runs 14 residues. The germline V gene encodes CDR1 SGHRS and CDR2 YFSETQ. Trimming pared 4 bases from V and 1 base from J, leaving 11 bases between. The CDR3 bases are TGCGCCAGCAGCATCTGGACAGCCCAAGAGACCCAGTACTTC. Translation: CASSIWTAQETQYF.

This CDR3 is CASSLRQGAPITEAFF. Here the CDR3 DNA reads TGTGCCAGCAGCCTTAGACAGGGGGCGCCTATAACTGAAGCTTTCTTT. The gene calls are TRBV14 and TRBJ1-1; TRBD1 matches 10 bases. The CDR3 sequence is 16 residues long. V dropped 4 bases and J dropped 5; count of bases not matched to a gene: 10. Germline CDR1 SGHDN, CDR2 FVKESK.

The J gene is TRBJ1-2, the V gene TRBV7-9; D gene ambiguous. Trimming removed 5 bases at V and 6 bases at J, with 10 bases between. This CDR3 has 12 residues. Germline CDR1 and CDR2: SEHNR and FQNEAQ (reference sequence). As DNA, the CDR3 is TGTGCCAGCAGCCATAATGGCAATGGCTACACCTTC. It is translated as CASSHNGNGYTF.

The rearrangement uses TRBV25-1 and TRBJ2-1; weak D call: TRBD1 (6 bases). Germline loops: CDR1 MGHDK, CDR2 SYGVNS. Trimming took off 8 bases at V and 9 bases at J, with 23 bases between the two ends. This CDR3 has 15 residues. CDR3 protein: CASRFRGVQGGEQFF. The CDR3 coding sequence is TGTGCCAGCCGTTTCCGGGGAGTACAGGGCGGTGAGCAGTTCTTC.

The genes are TRBV7-2 and TRBJ2-5; weak D call: TRBD1 (6 bases). V lost 3 bases and J lost 1, with 12 bases in between. Germline loops: CDR1 SGHTA, CDR2 FQGNSA. The CDR3 is 15 residues long. The chain's CDR3 is CASSFVQGPQETQYF. CDR3 sequence (DNA): TGTGCCAGCAGCTTCGTACAGGGCCCCCAAGAGACCCAGTACTTC.

The V call is TRBV7-6, the J call TRBJ2-6, with unresolved D. The CDR3 is 15 residues long. Germline lookup yields CDR1 SGHVS and CDR2 FNYEAQ. V was clipped by 5 bases and J by 0 bases, with 8 bases between them. Here the CDR3 DNA reads TGTGCCAGCAGCCCCGGCGGCTCTGGGGCCAACGTCCTGACTTTC. Residues: CASSPGGSGANVLTF.

V and J are TRBV11-2 and TRBJ1-2, with D perhaps matching TRBD1 (5 bases). CDR1 is SGHAT and CDR2 is FQNNGV in the germline V gene. This CDR3 has 14 residues. The V end was cut by 7 bases, the J end by 2 bases, with 14 bases between. The CDR3: CASNSWGENYGYTF. The CDR3 nucleotides read TGTGCCAGCAACTCCTGGGGCGAAAACTATGGCTACACCTTC.

J is TRBJ1-3 and V is TRBV28; 7 bases agree with TRBD1. CDR3 length equals 16 residues. Trimming cost V 6 bases and J 0 bases; bases outside gene matches: 8. In germline, CDR1 is MDHEN, CDR2 SYDVKM. The DNA for the CDR3 is TGTGCCAGCAGAAGCAGACAGGGTTACTCTGGAAACACCATATATTTT. Protein product: CASRSRQGYSGNTIYF.

The chain couples TRBV2 to TRBJ2-2; D might be TRBD2 (6 bases). The V gene lost 8 bases and the J gene lost 6 bases, with 25 bases spanning the gap. This CDR3 region has 17 residues. Germline V gene data show CDR1 as SNHLY and CDR2 as FYNNEI. The chain's CDR3 is CASESTLGGPRSGELFF. CDR3 nucleotides: TGTGCCAGCGAGTCTACCTTGGGGGGTCCCCGATCCGGGGAGCTGTTTTTT.